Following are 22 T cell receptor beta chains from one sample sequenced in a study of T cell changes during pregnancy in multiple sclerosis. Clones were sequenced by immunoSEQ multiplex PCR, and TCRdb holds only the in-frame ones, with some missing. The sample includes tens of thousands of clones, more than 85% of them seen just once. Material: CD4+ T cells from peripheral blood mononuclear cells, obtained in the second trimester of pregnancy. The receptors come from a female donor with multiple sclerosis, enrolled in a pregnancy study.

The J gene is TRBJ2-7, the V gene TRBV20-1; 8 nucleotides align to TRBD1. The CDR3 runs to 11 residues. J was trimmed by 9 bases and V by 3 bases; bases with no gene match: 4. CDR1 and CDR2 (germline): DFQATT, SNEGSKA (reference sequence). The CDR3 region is CSASVQGAQYF. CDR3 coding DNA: TGCAGTGCTAGCGTCCAGGGGGCGCAGTACTTC.

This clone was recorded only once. The CDR3 DNA follows: TGTGCCTGGAGCCTTGGGACAGGGAACTATGGCTACACCTTC. This codes for CAWSLGTGNYGYTF. The chain has TRBV30 and TRBJ1-2; 9 nucleotides agree with TRBD1. The CDR3 is 14 residues long. Germline loops: CDR1 GTSNPN, CDR2 SVGIG (reference sequence). With 3 bases clipped from V and 2 bases from J, the junction kept 4 bases outside the gene matches.

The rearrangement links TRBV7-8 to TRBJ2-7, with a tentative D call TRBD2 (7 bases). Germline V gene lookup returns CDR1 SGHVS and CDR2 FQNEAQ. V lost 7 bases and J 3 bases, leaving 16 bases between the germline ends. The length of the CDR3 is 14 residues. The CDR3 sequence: CASTPGGGGYEQYF. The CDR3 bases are TGTGCCAGCACCCCGGGGGGAGGGGGCTACGAGCAGTACTTC.

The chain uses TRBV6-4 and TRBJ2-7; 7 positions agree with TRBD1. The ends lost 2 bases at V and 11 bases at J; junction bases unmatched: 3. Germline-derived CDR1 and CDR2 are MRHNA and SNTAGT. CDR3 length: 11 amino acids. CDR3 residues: CASSDRQGEYF. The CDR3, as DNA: TGTGCCAGCAGTGACCGTCAGGGGGAGTACTTC.

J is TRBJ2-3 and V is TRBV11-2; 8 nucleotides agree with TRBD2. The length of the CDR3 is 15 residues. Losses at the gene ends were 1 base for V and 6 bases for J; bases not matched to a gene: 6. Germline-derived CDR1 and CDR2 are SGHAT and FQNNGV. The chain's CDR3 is CASSLGAGGGDTQYF. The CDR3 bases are TGTGCCAGCAGCTTAGGCGCGGGAGGAGGGGATACGCAGTATTTT.

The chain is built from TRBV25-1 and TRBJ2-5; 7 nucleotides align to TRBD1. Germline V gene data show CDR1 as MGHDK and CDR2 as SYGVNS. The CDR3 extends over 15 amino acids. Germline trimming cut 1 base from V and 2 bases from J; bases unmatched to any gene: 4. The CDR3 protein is CASSELGTEQETQYF. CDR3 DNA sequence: TGTGCCAGCAGTGAATTAGGGACAGAACAAGAGACCCAGTACTTC.

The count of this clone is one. CDR3 region: CASSPVGYGYTF. CDR3 bases: TGTGCCAGCTCACCAGTCGGGTATGGCTACACCTTC. The rearrangement uses TRBV18 and TRBJ1-2; unclear D gene. The length of the CDR3 is 12 residues. The V end was cut by 2 bases, the J end by 5 bases, with 6 bases between. CDR1 is KGHSH and CDR2 is LQKENI in the germline V gene. Full variable domain (missing parts from reference TRBV18 and TRBJ1-2): NAGVMQNPRHLVRRRGQEARLRCSPMKGHSHVYWYRQLPEEGLKFMVYLQKENIIDESGMPKERFSAEFPKEGPSILRIQQVVRGDSAAYFCASSPVGYGYTFGSGTRLTVV.

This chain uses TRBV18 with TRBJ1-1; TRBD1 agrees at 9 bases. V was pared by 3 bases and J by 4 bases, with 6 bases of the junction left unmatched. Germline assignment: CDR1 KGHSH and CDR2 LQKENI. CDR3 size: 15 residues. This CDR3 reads CASSPTGGRGTEAFF. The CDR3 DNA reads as TGTGCCAGCTCACCCACAGGGGGCAGAGGCACTGAAGCTTTCTTT.

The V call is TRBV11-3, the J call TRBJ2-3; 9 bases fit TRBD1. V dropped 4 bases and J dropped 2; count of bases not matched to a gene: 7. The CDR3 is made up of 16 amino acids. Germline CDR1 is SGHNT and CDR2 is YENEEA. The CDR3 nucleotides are TGTGCCAGCAGCTCCGGACAGGGGATGTTCACAGATACGCAGTATTTT. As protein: CASSSGQGMFTDTQYF.

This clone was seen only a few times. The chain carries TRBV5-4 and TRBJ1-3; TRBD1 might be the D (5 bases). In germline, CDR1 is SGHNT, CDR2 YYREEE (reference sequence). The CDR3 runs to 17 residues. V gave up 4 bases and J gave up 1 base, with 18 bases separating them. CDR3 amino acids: CASSDWSDSTSGNTIYF. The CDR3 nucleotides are TGTGCCAGCAGCGACTGGTCTGACAGCACATCTGGAAACACCATATATTTT.

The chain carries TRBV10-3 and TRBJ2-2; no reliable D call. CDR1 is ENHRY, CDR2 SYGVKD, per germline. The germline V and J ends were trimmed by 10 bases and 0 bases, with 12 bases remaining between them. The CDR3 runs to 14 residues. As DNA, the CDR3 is TGTGCCACCGCGGAAAGGTCGAACACCGGGGAGCTGTTTTTT. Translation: CATAERSNTGELFF.

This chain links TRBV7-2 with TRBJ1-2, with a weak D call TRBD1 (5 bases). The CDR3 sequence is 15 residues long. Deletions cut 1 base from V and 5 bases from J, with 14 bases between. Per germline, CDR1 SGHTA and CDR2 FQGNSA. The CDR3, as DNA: TGTGCCAGCAGCTTAGAAAGGGACGGGACTTATGGCTACACCTTC. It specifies CASSLERDGTYGYTF.

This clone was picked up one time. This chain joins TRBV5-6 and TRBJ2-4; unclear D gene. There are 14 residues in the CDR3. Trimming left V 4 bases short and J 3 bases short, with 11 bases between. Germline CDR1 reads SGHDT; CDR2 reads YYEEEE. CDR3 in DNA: TGTGCCAGCAGCCTTAGTTTTGGCAAAAACATTCAGTACTTC. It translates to CASSLSFGKNIQYF.

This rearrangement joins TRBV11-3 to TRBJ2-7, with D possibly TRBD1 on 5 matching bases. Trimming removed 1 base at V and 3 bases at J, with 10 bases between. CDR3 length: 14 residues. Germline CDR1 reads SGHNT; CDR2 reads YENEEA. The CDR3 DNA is TGTGCCAGCAGCTTAGGTGGGCAGGGCTACGAGCAGTACTTC. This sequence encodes CASSLGGQGYEQYF. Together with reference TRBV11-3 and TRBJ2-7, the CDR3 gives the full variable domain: EAGVVQSPRYKIIEKKQPVAFWCNPISGHNTLYWYLQNLGQGPELLIRYENEEAVDDSQLPKDRFSAERLKGVDSTLKIQPAELGDSAVYLCASSLGGQGYEQYFGPGTRLTVT.

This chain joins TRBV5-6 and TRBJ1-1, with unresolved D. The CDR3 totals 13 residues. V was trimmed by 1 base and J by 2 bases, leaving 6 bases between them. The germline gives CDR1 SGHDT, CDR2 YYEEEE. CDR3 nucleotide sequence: TGTGCCAGCAGCTTGACAGCCAACACTGAAGCTTTCTTT. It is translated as CASSLTANTEAFF.

In DNA form, the CDR3 reads TGTGCCAGCAGCCCTGGGACAGGGAACGCAGATACGCAGTATTTT. Encoded protein: CASSPGTGNADTQYF. V usage is TRBV5-5 and J usage is TRBJ2-3, with TRBD1 matching over 9 bases. The CDR3 is made up of 15 amino acids. CDR1 is SGHKS and CDR2 is YYEKEE in the germline V gene (reference sequence). V shed 4 bases, J shed 4 bases, and the junction held 7 bases outside the gene matches.

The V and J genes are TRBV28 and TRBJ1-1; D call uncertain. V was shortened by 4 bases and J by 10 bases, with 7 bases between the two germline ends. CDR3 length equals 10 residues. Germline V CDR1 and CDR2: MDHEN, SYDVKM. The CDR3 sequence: CASSSRRAFF. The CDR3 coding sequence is TGTGCCAGCAGTTCACGGAGAGCTTTCTTT.

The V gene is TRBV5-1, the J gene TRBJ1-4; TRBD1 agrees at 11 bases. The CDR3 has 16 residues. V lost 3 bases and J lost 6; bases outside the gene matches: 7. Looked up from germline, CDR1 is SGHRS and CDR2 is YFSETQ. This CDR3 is CASSSDGQGAYEKLFF. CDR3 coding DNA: TGCGCCAGCAGCTCAGATGGACAGGGGGCTTATGAAAAACTGTTTTTT.

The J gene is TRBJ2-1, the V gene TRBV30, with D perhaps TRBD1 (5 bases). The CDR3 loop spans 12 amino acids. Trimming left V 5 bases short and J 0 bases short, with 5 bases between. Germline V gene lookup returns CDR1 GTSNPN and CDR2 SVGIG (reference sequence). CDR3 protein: CAWQGSYNEQFF. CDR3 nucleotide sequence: TGTGCCTGGCAGGGCTCCTACAATGAGCAGTTCTTC.

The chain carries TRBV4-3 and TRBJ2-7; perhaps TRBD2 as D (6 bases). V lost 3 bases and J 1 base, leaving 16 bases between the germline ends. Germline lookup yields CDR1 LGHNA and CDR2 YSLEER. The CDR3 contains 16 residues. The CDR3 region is CASSHAGWRESYEQYF. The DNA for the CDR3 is TGCGCCAGCAGCCACGCGGGGTGGAGGGAGTCCTACGAGCAGTACTTC.

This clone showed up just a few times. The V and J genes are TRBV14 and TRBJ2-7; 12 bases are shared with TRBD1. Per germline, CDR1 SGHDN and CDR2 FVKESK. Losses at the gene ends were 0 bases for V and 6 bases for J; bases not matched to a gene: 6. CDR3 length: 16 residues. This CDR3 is CASSQDTGQGAAEQYF. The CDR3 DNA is TGTGCCAGCAGCCAAGATACGGGACAGGGGGCGGCCGAGCAGTACTTC.

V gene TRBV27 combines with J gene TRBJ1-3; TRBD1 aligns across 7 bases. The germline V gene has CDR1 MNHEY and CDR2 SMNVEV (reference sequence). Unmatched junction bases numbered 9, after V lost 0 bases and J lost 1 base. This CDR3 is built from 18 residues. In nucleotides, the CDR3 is TGTGCCAGCAGTTTATCGATGCCAGGGGGGTTTTCTGGAAACACCATATATTTT. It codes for CASSLSMPGGFSGNTIYF.